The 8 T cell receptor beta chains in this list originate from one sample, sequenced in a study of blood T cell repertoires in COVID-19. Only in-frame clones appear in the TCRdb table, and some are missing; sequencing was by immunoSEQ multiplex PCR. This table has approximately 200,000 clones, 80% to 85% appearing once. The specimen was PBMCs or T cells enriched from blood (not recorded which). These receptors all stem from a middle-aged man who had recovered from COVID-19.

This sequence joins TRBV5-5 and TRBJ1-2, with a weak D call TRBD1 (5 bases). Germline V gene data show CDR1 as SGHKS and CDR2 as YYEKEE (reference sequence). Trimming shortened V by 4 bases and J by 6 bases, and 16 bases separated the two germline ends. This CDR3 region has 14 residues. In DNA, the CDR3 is TGTGCCAGCAGCCCGGGGGAGGGAGGGGATGGCTACACCTTC. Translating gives CASSPGEGGDGYTF.

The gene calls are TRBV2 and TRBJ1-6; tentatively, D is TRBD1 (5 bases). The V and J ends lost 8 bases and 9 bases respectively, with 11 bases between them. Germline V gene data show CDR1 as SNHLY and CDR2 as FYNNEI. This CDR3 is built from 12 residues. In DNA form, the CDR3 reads TGTGCCAGCTCCGGGGGGGTTTCACCCCTCCACTTT. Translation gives CASSGGVSPLHF.

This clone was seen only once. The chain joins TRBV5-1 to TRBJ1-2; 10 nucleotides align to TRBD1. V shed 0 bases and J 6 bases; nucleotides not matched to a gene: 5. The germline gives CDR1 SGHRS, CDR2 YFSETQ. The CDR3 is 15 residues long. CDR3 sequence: CASSLGQGATDGYTF. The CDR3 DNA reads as TGCGCCAGCAGCTTGGGACAGGGGGCAACGGATGGCTACACCTTC.

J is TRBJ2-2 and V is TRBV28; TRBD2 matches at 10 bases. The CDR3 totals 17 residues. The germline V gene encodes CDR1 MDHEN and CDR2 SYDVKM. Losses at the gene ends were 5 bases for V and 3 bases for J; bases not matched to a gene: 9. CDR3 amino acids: CASSPLRLAGDTGELFF. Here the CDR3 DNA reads TGTGCCAGCAGTCCCCTCCGGCTAGCGGGGGACACCGGGGAGCTGTTTTTT. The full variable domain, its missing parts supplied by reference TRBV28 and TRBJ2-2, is DVKVTQSSRYLVKRTGEKVFLECVQDMDHENMFWYRQDPGLGLRLIYFSYDVKMKEKGDIPEGYSVSREKKERFSLILESASTNQTSMYLCASSPLRLAGDTGELFFGEGSRLTVL.

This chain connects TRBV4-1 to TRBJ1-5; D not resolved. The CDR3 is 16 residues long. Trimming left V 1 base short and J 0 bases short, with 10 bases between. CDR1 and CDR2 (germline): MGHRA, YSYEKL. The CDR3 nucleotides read TGCGCCAGCAGCCAAGGGCCAGTTCCTAGCAATCAGCCCCAGCATTTT. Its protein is CASSQGPVPSNQPQHF.

The CDR3 region has the DNA TGTGCCAGCAGTTACTCGCCAGAGGACAGGTGGGGGTATAGCAATCAGCCCCAGCATTTT. Encoded protein: CASSYSPEDRWGYSNQPQHF. This chain joins TRBV6-7 and TRBJ1-5, with 7 bases lining up with TRBD1. TRBV6-7 is flagged as an ORF with uncertain function. V shed 0 bases and J 0 bases; nucleotides not matched to a gene: 14. This CDR3 comprises 20 residues.

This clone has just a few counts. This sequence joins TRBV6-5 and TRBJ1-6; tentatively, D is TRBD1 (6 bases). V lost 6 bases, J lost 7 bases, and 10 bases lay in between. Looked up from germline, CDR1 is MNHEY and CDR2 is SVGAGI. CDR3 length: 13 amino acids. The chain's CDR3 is CASRQTGNSPLHF. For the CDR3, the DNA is TGTGCCAGCAGACAAACAGGGAATTCACCCCTCCACTTT.

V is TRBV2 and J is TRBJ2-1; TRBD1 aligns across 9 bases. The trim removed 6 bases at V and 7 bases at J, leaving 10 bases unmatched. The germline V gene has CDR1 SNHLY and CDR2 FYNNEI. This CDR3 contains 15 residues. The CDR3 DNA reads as TGTGCCAGCAGCGCCGGGACAGGGAGTTCGAATGAGCAGTTCTTC. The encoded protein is CASSAGTGSSNEQFF. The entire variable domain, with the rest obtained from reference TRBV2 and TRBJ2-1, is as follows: EPEVTQTPSHQVTQMGQEVILRCVPISNHLYFYWYRQILGQKVEFLVSFYNNEISEKSEIFDDQFSVERPDGSNFTLKIRSTKLEDSAMYFCASSAGTGSSNEQFFGPGTRLTVL.